This entry concerns a single TCR beta chain. Amplification targeted TCR beta CDR3 regions from RNA transcripts. The study used the HTBI primer set for a first-round RT-PCR of the TCR CDR3. Each CDR3 protein gets one entry after TCRdb re-called the multiplex PCR reads with MiXCR. This sample has 360,000 or so distinct CDR3 sequences, with approximately 14% found just once. The source of the sample is a study of T cells in Graves' hyperthyroidism and ophthalmopathy. Diagnoses were made from clinical symptoms, serum measures (thyroxine and TRAb), thyroid ultrasound and orbital computed tomography. A roughly 10 ml volume of fresh peripheral blood provided the PBMCs. This receptor was taken from a woman aged 55-69 years with Graves' ophthalmopathy. The sample comprised blood.

For the CDR3, the DNA is TGCGCCAGCAGCTCAGGGACTACCAATCAGCCCCAGCATTTT. As protein: CASSSGTTNQPQHF. The chain employs TRBV5-1 and TRBJ1-5; D perhaps matches TRBD1 (5 bases). CDR3 size: 14 residues. The germline gives CDR1 SGHRS, CDR2 YFSETQ. Trimming stripped 3 bases from V and 3 bases from J, with 10 bases between.